The rows below give T cell receptor beta chains drawn from one sample of a study of T cells in narcolepsy. Measured with immunoSEQ multiplex PCR; TCRdb has only the in-frame clones, and not every one. The sample consists of roughly 22,000 clones, around two thirds of them appearing once. The sequenced sample was memory (CD45RA-) CD4+ T cells from blood. These receptors all come from a human donor in good health. CDR3s include the opening cysteine and the closing phenylalanine or tryptophan. Each record gives: V gene, J gene, clone size, D gene, CDR3 length, CDR3 DNA, CDR3 protein. The D gene is left open where the match is weak. Clone size is not always given. Where it is, it says once, few, many or a class for expanded clones.

v_gene: TRBV5-6; j_gene: TRBJ1-5; abundance: -; d_gene: TRBD1; len: 15; CDR3nt: TGTGCCAGCAGCTTCGGGACAGGGTCCGTGCAGCCCCAGCATTTT; CDR3aa: CASSFGTGSVQPQHF
v_gene: TRBV5-6; j_gene: TRBJ2-2; abundance: -; d_gene: -; len: 15; CDR3nt: TGTGCCAGCAGCTTGCGGGCCACGAACACCGGGGAGCTGTTTTTT; CDR3aa: CASSLRATNTGELFF
v_gene: TRBV5-1; j_gene: TRBJ2-2; abundance: few; d_gene: -; len: 15; CDR3nt: TGCGCCAGCAACCCACAGGCCCTAAACGCCGGGGAGCTGTTTTTT; CDR3aa: CASNPQALNAGELFF
v_gene: TRBV7-2; j_gene: TRBJ1-1; abundance: -; d_gene: -; len: 19; CDR3nt: TGTGCCAGCAGCGATATAAGCCAGCGAGCCGTCGGAAGGAGCACTGAAGCTTTCTTT; CDR3aa: CASSDISQRAVGRSTEAFF
v_gene: TRBV5-1; j_gene: TRBJ1-6; abundance: -; d_gene: -; len: 14; CDR3nt: TGCGCCAGCCGTAGGGCAGGGGCAGAGTCACCCCTCCACTTT; CDR3aa: CASRRAGAESPLHF
v_gene: TRBV19; j_gene: TRBJ1-3; abundance: -; d_gene: -; len: 15; CDR3nt: TGTGCCAGTAGACCGACAGGAGCCATCAAGGACACCATATATTTT; CDR3aa: CASRPTGAIKDTIYF
v_gene: TRBV7-8; j_gene: TRBJ2-2; abundance: once; d_gene: TRBD2; len: 13; CDR3nt: TGTGCCACAGGCGGGAGAACAACCGGGGAGCTGTTTTTT; CDR3aa: CATGGRTTGELFF
v_gene: TRBV7-8; j_gene: TRBJ1-2; abundance: few; d_gene: -; len: 13; CDR3nt: TGTGCCAGCAGCTTATCAGGGACCTATGGCTACACCTTC; CDR3aa: CASSLSGTYGYTF
v_gene: TRBV7-6; j_gene: TRBJ2-1; abundance: -; d_gene: -; len: 12; CDR3nt: TGTGCCAGCAGCTTAGAGGTGGAGAAGCAGTTCTTC; CDR3aa: CASSLEVEKQFF
v_gene: TRBV7-9; j_gene: TRBJ2-3; abundance: -; d_gene: -; len: 12; CDR3nt: TGTGCCAGCAGCTTTAGCACAGATACGCAGTATTTT; CDR3aa: CASSFSTDTQYF
v_gene: TRBV10-2; j_gene: TRBJ2-1; abundance: few; d_gene: TRBD2; len: 16; CDR3nt: TGCGCCAGCAGCGTCCGTACTAGCGGGAGGGGCGATGAGCAGTTCTTC; CDR3aa: CASSVRTSGRGDEQFF
v_gene: TRBV7-9; j_gene: TRBJ2-7; abundance: -; d_gene: -; len: 17; CDR3nt: TGTGCCAGCAGCTTATCTCAACCGGGACCTGCCCCCTACGAGCAGTACTTC; CDR3aa: CASSLSQPGPAPYEQYF
v_gene: TRBV6-5; j_gene: TRBJ2-3; abundance: -; d_gene: -; len: 14; CDR3nt: TGTGCCAGCAGTACCTGGACTAGCACAGATACGCAGTATTTT; CDR3aa: CASSTWTSTDTQYF
v_gene: TRBV2; j_gene: TRBJ2-5; abundance: few; d_gene: TRBD2; len: 17; CDR3nt: TGTGCCAGCAGCCCCGGGGGACTAGCGGGGGGCGTGGAGACCCAGTACTTC; CDR3aa: CASSPGGLAGGVETQYF
v_gene: TRBV2; j_gene: TRBJ2-5; abundance: once; d_gene: TRBD1; len: 13; CDR3nt: TGTGCCAGCAGTCAAGACAGGGGAGAGACCCAGTACTTC; CDR3aa: CASSQDRGETQYF
v_gene: TRBV25-1; j_gene: TRBJ2-1; abundance: medium-sized; d_gene: TRBD2; len: 15; CDR3nt: TGTGCCAGCAGCCCAACGGGACTAGTCTTCAATGAGCAGTTCTTC; CDR3aa: CASSPTGLVFNEQFF
v_gene: TRBV19; j_gene: TRBJ1-4; abundance: -; d_gene: -; len: 13; CDR3nt: TGTGCCAGTAGTGTTACCGGGGTGTGGAAACTGTTTTTT; CDR3aa: CASSVTGVWKLFF